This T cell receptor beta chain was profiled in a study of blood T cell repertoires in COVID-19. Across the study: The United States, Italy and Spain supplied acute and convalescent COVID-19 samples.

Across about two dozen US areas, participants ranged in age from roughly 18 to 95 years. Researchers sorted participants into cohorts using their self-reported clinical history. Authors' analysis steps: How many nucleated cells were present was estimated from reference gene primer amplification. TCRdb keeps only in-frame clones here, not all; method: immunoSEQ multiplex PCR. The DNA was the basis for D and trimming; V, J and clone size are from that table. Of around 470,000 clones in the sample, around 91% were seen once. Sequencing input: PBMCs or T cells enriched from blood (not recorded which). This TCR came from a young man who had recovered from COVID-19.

In DNA form, the CDR3 reads TGTGCCAGCACATCGTCGAGGGAGACCCAGTACTTC. Residues: CASTSSRETQYF. The gene calls are TRBV28 and TRBJ2-5; D is undetermined. The CDR3 length is 12 residues. With 7 bases removed from V and 5 bases from J, the gap between germline ends came to 11 bases. Germline assignment: CDR1 MDHEN and CDR2 SYDVKM.